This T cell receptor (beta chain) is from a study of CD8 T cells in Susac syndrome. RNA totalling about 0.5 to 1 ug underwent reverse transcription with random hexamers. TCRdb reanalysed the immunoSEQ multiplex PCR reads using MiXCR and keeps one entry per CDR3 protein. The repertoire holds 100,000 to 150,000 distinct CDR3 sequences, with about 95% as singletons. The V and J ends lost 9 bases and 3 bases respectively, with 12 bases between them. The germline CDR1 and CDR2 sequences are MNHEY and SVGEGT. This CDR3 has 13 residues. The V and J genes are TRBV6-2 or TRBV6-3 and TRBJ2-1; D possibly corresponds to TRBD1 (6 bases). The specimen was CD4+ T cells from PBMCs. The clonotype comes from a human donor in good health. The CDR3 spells CASYQGNYNEQFF. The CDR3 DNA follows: TGTGCCAGTTATCAGGGGAACTACAATGAGCAGTTCTTC.